The 13 T cell receptor beta chains reported below all come from one sample, sequenced in a study of blood T cells in healthy people across ages. The authors ran a second PCR of 7 to 11 cycles using a sample-barcoded 5' primer and a J-beta primer mix. One entry per CDR3 protein results from TCRdb running MiXCR on the 5' RACE reads. The sample includes around 400,000 distinct CDR3 sequences, approximately 47% of them seen just once. The sample taken for sequencing was blood. The receptors derive from a man in his sixties in good health.

This clonotype was recorded once. The chain couples TRBV7-9 to TRBJ1-1; D remains unclear. The CDR3 sequence is 14 residues long. Germline V CDR1 and CDR2: SEHNR, FQNEAQ (reference sequence). Trimming pared 5 bases from V and 3 bases from J, leaving 13 bases between. The CDR3 is CASSASREDTEAFF. DNA for the CDR3: TGTGCCAGCAGCGCGAGTAGGGAGGACACTGAAGCTTTCTTT.

This chain connects TRBV7-3 to TRBJ2-3; possible D gene TRBD1, 5 bases. There are 14 residues in the CDR3. Trimming pared 1 base from V and 7 bases from J, leaving 12 bases between. The germline CDR1 and CDR2 sequences are SGHTA and FQGTGA. CDR3 sequence: CASSLSRADNTQYF. For the CDR3, the DNA is TGTGCCAGCAGCTTAAGCAGGGCTGATAATACGCAGTATTTT.

Only a few counts were recorded for this clonotype. The gene calls are TRBV7-2 and TRBJ1-2; D may be TRBD1 (5 bases). The CDR3 length is 13 residues. The V and J ends lost 0 bases and 8 bases respectively, with 10 bases between them. CDR1 and CDR2 (germline): SGHTA, FQGNSA. CDR3 coding DNA: TGTGCCAGCAGCTTAGCGCAGGGTAACGGCTACACCTTC. Amino acid sequence: CASSLAQGNGYTF.

The count of this clonotype is one. V is TRBV5-1 and J is TRBJ2-7, with D possibly called TRBD1 or TRBD2 (5 bases each). The V gene's germline CDR1 is SGHRS and CDR2 YFSETQ. This CDR3 region has 18 residues. V lost 0 bases to trimming and J lost 0 bases, with 19 bases between them. The CDR3 protein is CASSLAGSSGTSSYEQYF. The CDR3 DNA sequence: TGCGCCAGCAGCTTGGCCGGTAGTTCGGGGACCAGCTCCTACGAGCAGTACTTC.

The chain recombines TRBV20-1 with TRBJ2-7; TRBD2 is a possible D gene (6 bases). The germline CDR1 and CDR2 sequences are DFQATT and SNEGSKA (reference sequence). The V and J ends lost 0 bases and 3 bases respectively, with 12 bases between them. The CDR3 runs 14 residues. DNA of the CDR3: TGCAGTGCTAGAGATGGTGGGGGGTTCTACGAGCAGTACTTC. Translated, it gives CSARDGGGFYEQYF.

The V and J genes are TRBV12-3 or TRBV12-4 and TRBJ2-5, with D possibly being TRBD2 (5 bases). V was clipped by 1 base and J by 1 base, with 10 bases between them. The CDR3 totals 15 residues. The chain's CDR3 is CASSLGGLSQETQYF. For the CDR3, the DNA is TGTGCCAGCAGTTTAGGAGGGTTGAGCCAAGAGACCCAGTACTTC.

This clonotype turned up a few times. The chain links TRBV10-3 to TRBJ2-4, with no clear D. The CDR3 runs 12 residues. Germline lookup yields CDR1 ENHRY and CDR2 SYGVKD. Trimming stripped 4 bases from V and 4 bases from J, with 5 bases between. CDR3 protein: CAISADKNIQYF. The CDR3 coding sequence is TGTGCCATCAGTGCGGATAAAAACATTCAGTACTTC.

The V call is TRBV7-9, the J call TRBJ2-7; D is perhaps TRBD1 (6 bases). The CDR3 runs 11 residues. From germline, CDR1 is SEHNR and CDR2 FQNEAQ (reference sequence). V lost 5 bases, J lost 8 bases, and 10 bases lay in between. This chain's CDR3 is CASSLGDKQYF. In DNA form, the CDR3 reads TGTGCCAGCAGCCTGGGGGACAAGCAGTACTTC.

The rearrangement uses TRBV7-2 and TRBJ2-3; D not resolved. Trimming took 2 bases from V and 6 from J, leaving 12 bases between them. The CDR3 is 14 amino acids. The germline CDR1 and CDR2 sequences are SGHTA and FQGNSA. CDR3 in DNA: TGTGCCAGCAGCTTAACCAGGTCTAGGGATACGCAGTATTTT. Translated: CASSLTRSRDTQYF.

The chain joins TRBV20-1 to TRBJ2-4; 7 bases match TRBD2. The J call may be wrong; the DNA end is better matched by TRBJ2-7. CDR1 and CDR2 from the germline V gene are DFQATT and SNEGSKA (reference sequence). The CDR3 has 13 residues. CDR3: CSVDVAGPHEQYF. In DNA, the CDR3 is TGCAGTGTTGATGTAGCGGGTCCCCACGAGCAGTACTTC.

The V and J genes are TRBV12-3 or TRBV12-4 and TRBJ2-3, with TRBD1 identical over 10 bases. V lost 3 bases to trimming and J lost 8 bases; unmatched junction nucleotides: 8. This CDR3 comprises 15 residues. In nucleotides, the CDR3 is TGTGCCAGCAGTTTTGGGGGACAGGGGCGAGGTACGCAGTATTTT. The encoded protein is CASSFGGQGRGTQYF.

The V call is TRBV24-1, the J call TRBJ1-2; D gene unclear. The CDR3 spans 11 residues. The V and J ends lost 6 bases and 5 bases respectively, with 6 bases between them. In germline, CDR1 is KGHDR, CDR2 SFDVKD. In nucleotides, the CDR3 is TGTGCCACCAGTCAAGGATATGGCTACACCTTC. It specifies CATSQGYGYTF.

CDR3 loop: CASRTGGFHEQYF. CDR3 coding DNA: TGTGCCAGCCGGACAGGGGGATTCCACGAGCAGTACTTC. The J gene is TRBJ2-7, the V gene TRBV28, with 10 bases aligning to TRBD1. Germline CDR1 and CDR2: MDHEN and SYDVKM. There are 13 residues in the CDR3. V trimming: 8 bases; J trimming: 5 bases; junction bases outside the gene matches: 6.